The entry below gives a single T cell receptor beta chain sequence along with its context. Repertoires were generated with immunoSEQ multiplex PCR, while TCRdb's copy carries only in-frame clones and drops some. The table has about 370,000 clones, 80% to 90% seen once. This entry comes from a study of blood T cell repertoires in COVID-19. V lost 7 bases and J 2 bases, leaving 12 bases between the germline ends. Per germline, CDR1 SNHLY and CDR2 FYNNEI. The CDR3 is 13 amino acids. The chain uses TRBV2 and TRBJ2-7, with no clear D. What was sequenced was PBMCs or T cells enriched from blood (not recorded which). The receptor was isolated from a young man who had recovered from COVID-19. The CDR3 DNA sequence: TGTGCCAGCACCAACAAACCGACCTACGAGCAGTACTTC. Translation gives CASTNKPTYEQYF.